This is a list of T cell receptor beta chains from one sample in a study of blood T cell repertoires in COVID-19. Only in-frame clones appear in the TCRdb table, and some are missing; sequencing was by immunoSEQ multiplex PCR. The table records 150,000 to 200,000 clones, roughly 85% of them present only once. Sequencing was done on a sample of peripheral blood. The receptor source for this set is a man aged 60 to 75 with active or convalescent COVID-19. CDR3s include the opening cysteine and the closing phenylalanine or tryptophan. Each record gives: clone size, CDR3 length, J gene, D gene, V gene, CDR3 DNA, CDR3 protein. The D gene is left open where the match is weak. Clone size is not always given. Where it is, it says once, few, many or a class for expanded clones.

clone size: NA
CDR3 length: 14
J gene: TRBJ2-7
D gene: NA
V gene: TRBV28
CDR3 DNA: TGTGCCAGCAGGCTACAGGGGGGGACCTACGAGCAGTACTTC
CDR3 protein: CASRLQGGTYEQYF

clone size: few
CDR3 length: 14
J gene: TRBJ1-2
D gene: TRBD1
V gene: TRBV6-6
CDR3 DNA: TGTGCCAGCAGTGGACAGGGGGGAATCTATGGCTACACCTTC
CDR3 protein: CASSGQGGIYGYTF

clone size: NA
CDR3 length: 14
J gene: TRBJ2-7
D gene: NA
V gene: TRBV5-1
CDR3 DNA: TGCGCCAGCAGCCCGGACAGCGCCCTATACGAGCAGTACTTC
CDR3 protein: CASSPDSALYEQYF

clone size: few
CDR3 length: 17
J gene: TRBJ2-5
D gene: NA
V gene: TRBV3-1/TRBV3-2
CDR3 DNA: TGTGCCAGCAGCCAAGTTCGGGGAACAGCCCGCAAAGAGACCCAGTACTTC
CDR3 protein: CASSQVRGTARKETQYF

clone size: once
CDR3 length: 18
J gene: TRBJ1-3
D gene: TRBD1
V gene: TRBV7-6
CDR3 DNA: TGTGCCAGCAGCTTACAGCCGACCGGGACAGTCTCTGGAAACACCATATATTTT
CDR3 protein: CASSLQPTGTVSGNTIYF

clone size: NA
CDR3 length: 14
J gene: TRBJ1-6
D gene: NA
V gene: TRBV4-1
CDR3 DNA: TGCGCCAGCAGCCAGGGATACGGGGATAAGGCCCTCCACTTT
CDR3 protein: CASSQGYGDKALHF

clone size: NA
CDR3 length: 15
J gene: TRBJ2-3
D gene: TRBD1
V gene: TRBV5-1
CDR3 DNA: TGCGCCAGCAGCGGGACAGGGTTTAGCACAGATACGCAGTATTTT
CDR3 protein: CASSGTGFSTDTQYF

clone size: NA
CDR3 length: 15
J gene: TRBJ2-3
D gene: NA
V gene: TRBV5-8
CDR3 DNA: TGTGCCAGCAGCTTAGCCGGTCTTAGCACAGATACGCAGTATTTT
CDR3 protein: CASSLAGLSTDTQYF

clone size: once
CDR3 length: 15
J gene: TRBJ1-1
D gene: NA
V gene: TRBV6-5
CDR3 DNA: TGTGCCAGCAGGCTGGTAACCACAGGGAACACTGAAGCTTTCTTT
CDR3 protein: CASRLVTTGNTEAFF

clone size: NA
CDR3 length: 16
J gene: TRBJ1-6
D gene: TRBD1
V gene: TRBV6-1
CDR3 DNA: TGTGCCAGCAGTGAATACTCAGGGGGTTATAATTCACCCCTCCACTTT
CDR3 protein: CASSEYSGGYNSPLHF

clone size: NA
CDR3 length: 14
J gene: TRBJ2-3
D gene: NA
V gene: TRBV19
CDR3 DNA: TGTGCCAGTAGTGACGGTCGGCCGGGGGTTGCGCAGTATTTT
CDR3 protein: CASSDGRPGVAQYF

clone size: once
CDR3 length: 14
J gene: TRBJ1-6
D gene: NA
V gene: TRBV4-1
CDR3 DNA: TGCGCCAGCAGCCATGAAAGGAGGAATTCACCCCTCCACTTT
CDR3 protein: CASSHERRNSPLHF

clone size: once
CDR3 length: 15
J gene: TRBJ2-7
D gene: TRBD1
V gene: TRBV7-9
CDR3 DNA: TGTGCCAGCACCGGAGGACAGGGATACTCCTACGAGCAGTACTTC
CDR3 protein: CASTGGQGYSYEQYF

clone size: NA
CDR3 length: 18
J gene: TRBJ2-6
D gene: TRBD1
V gene: TRBV18
CDR3 DNA: TGTGCCAGCTCACCTAGGACAGGGGGCGCGTCTGGGGCCAACGTCCTGACTTTC
CDR3 protein: CASSPRTGGASGANVLTF

clone size: NA
CDR3 length: 13
J gene: TRBJ1-2
D gene: NA
V gene: TRBV10-1
CDR3 DNA: TGCGCCAGCAGTGCTGTGTTAAACTATGGCTACACCTTC
CDR3 protein: CASSAVLNYGYTF

clone size: NA
CDR3 length: 16
J gene: TRBJ1-1
D gene: TRBD1
V gene: TRBV10-1
CDR3 DNA: TGCGCCAGCAGTGAGGAAGGACAGGGGGCGAGGACTGAAGCTTTCTTT
CDR3 protein: CASSEEGQGARTEAFF

clone size: NA
CDR3 length: 14
J gene: TRBJ1-2
D gene: TRBD1
V gene: TRBV9
CDR3 DNA: TGTGCCAGCAGCCTGGACAGGGGGGACTATGGCTACACCTTC
CDR3 protein: CASSLDRGDYGYTF

clone size: NA
CDR3 length: 16
J gene: TRBJ2-2
D gene: TRBD2
V gene: TRBV5-1
CDR3 DNA: TGCGCCAGCAGTGGTACTAGCGGGGGGAGTACCGGGGAGCTGTTTTTT
CDR3 protein: CASSGTSGGSTGELFF

clone size: NA
CDR3 length: 18
J gene: TRBJ1-3
D gene: NA
V gene: TRBV5-1
CDR3 DNA: TGCGCCAGCAGCTCGCCGAACTCAGGGGACCTCTCTGGAAACACCATATATTTT
CDR3 protein: CASSSPNSGDLSGNTIYF

clone size: NA
CDR3 length: 14
J gene: TRBJ1-2
D gene: NA
V gene: TRBV18
CDR3 DNA: TGTGCCAGCTCACCCTCGGGAGGAAACTATGGCTACACCTTC
CDR3 protein: CASSPSGGNYGYTF

clone size: NA
CDR3 length: 16
J gene: TRBJ1-2
D gene: NA
V gene: TRBV7-9
CDR3 DNA: TGTGCCAGCAGCTCCCCCCAGAGACAGCGCTACTATGGCTACACCTTC
CDR3 protein: CASSSPQRQRYYGYTF

clone size: NA
CDR3 length: 17
J gene: TRBJ2-7
D gene: TRBD2
V gene: TRBV3-1/TRBV3-2
CDR3 DNA: TGTGCCAGCAGCCAGCGACTAGCGGGGTTCCTCTCCTACGAGCAGTACTTC
CDR3 protein: CASSQRLAGFLSYEQYF

clone size: NA
CDR3 length: 12
J gene: TRBJ1-2
D gene: NA
V gene: TRBV2
CDR3 DNA: TGTGCCAGCAGGTGGCAGGGCTATGGCTACACCTTC
CDR3 protein: CASRWQGYGYTF

clone size: few
CDR3 length: 16
J gene: TRBJ1-2
D gene: NA
V gene: TRBV10-3
CDR3 DNA: TGTGCCATCAGTGAGTCGATGAGGGCCTCTAACTATGGCTACACCTTC
CDR3 protein: CAISESMRASNYGYTF

clone size: once
CDR3 length: 12
J gene: TRBJ1-2
D gene: NA
V gene: TRBV2
CDR3 DNA: TGTGCCAGCAGTTATTCCAGGGGCGGCTACACCTTC
CDR3 protein: CASSYSRGGYTF

clone size: NA
CDR3 length: 17
J gene: TRBJ1-4
D gene: TRBD1
V gene: TRBV28
CDR3 DNA: TGTGCCAGCAGTCTAACATTAGACAGGGGTGCTAATGAAAAACTGTTTTTT
CDR3 protein: CASSLTLDRGANEKLFF

clone size: NA
CDR3 length: 15
J gene: TRBJ2-1
D gene: TRBD2
V gene: TRBV6-5
CDR3 DNA: TGTGCCAGCAGGGCCCTAGCGGGGGTGGGCAATGAGCAGTTCTTC
CDR3 protein: CASRALAGVGNEQFF

clone size: NA
CDR3 length: 15
J gene: TRBJ2-5
D gene: NA
V gene: TRBV5-1
CDR3 DNA: TGCGCCAGCAGCTTTTCTAGCTTCGGCCAAGAGACCCAGTACTTC
CDR3 protein: CASSFSSFGQETQYF

clone size: NA
CDR3 length: 14
J gene: TRBJ1-5
D gene: NA
V gene: TRBV9
CDR3 DNA: TGTGCCAGCAGCTCCCGGGGGGGAAGGCAGCCCCAGCATTTT
CDR3 protein: CASSSRGGRQPQHF

clone size: NA
CDR3 length: 16
J gene: TRBJ1-2
D gene: TRBD1
V gene: TRBV19
CDR3 DNA: TGTGCCACCACCTATCGGACAGGCGCCCTTTTCTATGGCTACACCTTC
CDR3 protein: CATTYRTGALFYGYTF

clone size: NA
CDR3 length: 15
J gene: TRBJ1-6
D gene: TRBD1
V gene: TRBV30
CDR3 DNA: TGTGCCTGGAGCCCCTCCAGGGGGGGACAGGTAACCCTCCACTTT
CDR3 protein: CAWSPSRGGQVTLHF

clone size: NA
CDR3 length: 16
J gene: TRBJ2-7
D gene: TRBD1
V gene: TRBV2
CDR3 DNA: TGTGCCAGCAGTGAAGCGCTGCCCGGGACAGGCTACGAGCAGTACTTC
CDR3 protein: CASSEALPGTGYEQYF

clone size: NA
CDR3 length: 14
J gene: TRBJ2-6
D gene: NA
V gene: TRBV7-2
CDR3 DNA: TGTGCCAGCAGCTCCTACTCTGGGGCCAACGTCCTGACTTTC
CDR3 protein: CASSSYSGANVLTF

clone size: NA
CDR3 length: 15
J gene: TRBJ2-5
D gene: NA
V gene: TRBV4-1
CDR3 DNA: TGCGCCAGCAGCCAAGGGGGCGGAATCCAAGAGACCCAGTACTTC
CDR3 protein: CASSQGGGIQETQYF

clone size: NA
CDR3 length: 16
J gene: TRBJ2-5
D gene: TRBD2
V gene: TRBV4-2
CDR3 DNA: TGTGCCAGCAGCCAAGGACTAGCGGGGGGGCCCGAGACCCAGTACTTC
CDR3 protein: CASSQGLAGGPETQYF

clone size: NA
CDR3 length: 14
J gene: TRBJ2-1
D gene: TRBD2
V gene: TRBV3-1/TRBV3-2
CDR3 DNA: TGTGCCAGCAGCCAATACGGGACTAGCGGGGGGTTGTTCTTC
CDR3 protein: CASSQYGTSGGLFF

clone size: NA
CDR3 length: 15
J gene: TRBJ1-1
D gene: NA
V gene: TRBV9
CDR3 DNA: TGTGCCAGCAGCGCCCAACAGGTTATGAACACTGAAGCTTTCTTT
CDR3 protein: CASSAQQVMNTEAFF

clone size: NA
CDR3 length: 13
J gene: TRBJ1-5
D gene: TRBD1
V gene: TRBV10-3
CDR3 DNA: TGTGCCATCCGGGACAGGGTGGATCAGCCCCAGCATTTT
CDR3 protein: CAIRDRVDQPQHF

clone size: NA
CDR3 length: 15
J gene: TRBJ2-3
D gene: TRBD2
V gene: TRBV5-6
CDR3 DNA: TGTGCCAGCAGCTGGACTAGCGGCTACACAGATACGCAGTATTTT
CDR3 protein: CASSWTSGYTDTQYF

clone size: NA
CDR3 length: 18
J gene: TRBJ1-5
D gene: NA
V gene: TRBV5-6
CDR3 DNA: TGTGCCAGCTTTCTTAGGGGGAACAGGCATTATAGCAATCAGCCCCAGCATTTT
CDR3 protein: CASFLRGNRHYSNQPQHF

clone size: few
CDR3 length: 13
J gene: TRBJ1-5
D gene: NA
V gene: TRBV10-2
CDR3 DNA: TGCGCCAGCGCACTTTATAGCAATCAGCCCCAGCATTTT
CDR3 protein: CASALYSNQPQHF

clone size: NA
CDR3 length: 18
J gene: TRBJ2-3
D gene: TRBD2
V gene: TRBV4-2
CDR3 DNA: TGTGCCAGCAGCCAAGAATCTCTAGCGGGGGGTGGCACAGATACGCAGTATTTT
CDR3 protein: CASSQESLAGGGTDTQYF

clone size: NA
CDR3 length: 15
J gene: TRBJ2-2
D gene: NA
V gene: TRBV9
CDR3 DNA: TGTGCCAGCAGCGTAGATACAGGGAACACCGGGGAGCTGTTTTTT
CDR3 protein: CASSVDTGNTGELFF

clone size: NA
CDR3 length: 13
J gene: TRBJ1-1
D gene: NA
V gene: TRBV5-4
CDR3 DNA: TGTGCCAGCAGCTTGCAGGCGAACACTGAAGCTTTCTTT
CDR3 protein: CASSLQANTEAFF

clone size: NA
CDR3 length: 15
J gene: TRBJ2-2
D gene: TRBD1
V gene: TRBV7-8
CDR3 DNA: TGTGCCAGCAGCTTAGTCGGGACAGGGTTCGGGGAGCTGTTTTTT
CDR3 protein: CASSLVGTGFGELFF

clone size: NA
CDR3 length: 15
J gene: TRBJ1-1
D gene: TRBD1
V gene: TRBV25-1
CDR3 DNA: TGTGCCAGCAGTGAATCCTCAGGGGGCAGATCGTCAGCTTTCTTT
CDR3 protein: CASSESSGGRSSAFF

clone size: NA
CDR3 length: 20
J gene: TRBJ1-6
D gene: TRBD1
V gene: TRBV5-1
CDR3 DNA: TGCGCCAGCAGCTTGGAGGGGGCGCAGGGCTCCAGCTCCTATAATTCACCCCTCCACTTT
CDR3 protein: CASSLEGAQGSSSYNSPLHF

clone size: NA
CDR3 length: 17
J gene: TRBJ1-1
D gene: NA
V gene: TRBV5-5
CDR3 DNA: TGTGCCAGCAGCTTGGGTTGGGGAATAACAGGGTTCACTGAAGCTTTCTTT
CDR3 protein: CASSLGWGITGFTEAFF

clone size: once
CDR3 length: 15
J gene: TRBJ1-4
D gene: TRBD1
V gene: TRBV2
CDR3 DNA: TGTGCCAGCAGGACCGGGACAGGGGGAGTTGAAAAACTGTTTTTT
CDR3 protein: CASRTGTGGVEKLFF

clone size: NA
CDR3 length: 13
J gene: TRBJ1-3
D gene: NA
V gene: TRBV7-2
CDR3 DNA: TGTGCCAGCAGTACAGGCCACGGAAACACCATATATTTT
CDR3 protein: CASSTGHGNTIYF

clone size: NA
CDR3 length: 12
J gene: TRBJ1-2
D gene: TRBD1
V gene: TRBV9
CDR3 DNA: TGTGCCAGCAGCCTGACAGGGGCCGGCTACACCTTC
CDR3 protein: CASSLTGAGYTF

clone size: NA
CDR3 length: 15
J gene: TRBJ2-7
D gene: NA
V gene: TRBV14
CDR3 DNA: TGTGCCAGCAGCCAAGTAGGTGGCCGGGGGAGCGAGCAGTACTTC
CDR3 protein: CASSQVGGRGSEQYF

clone size: NA
CDR3 length: 15
J gene: TRBJ1-3
D gene: NA
V gene: TRBV6-6
CDR3 DNA: TGTGCCAGCAGTTACCGGCAGGGAGGGAGAGACACCATATATTTT
CDR3 protein: CASSYRQGGRDTIYF